This T cell receptor beta chain comes out of a study of blood T cell repertoires in COVID-19. Study as a whole: COVID-19 samples collected from the United States, Italy and Spain covered acute and convalescent phases. The cDNA or gDNA used as material had been derived from T cells, B-cell-depleted T cells, or PBMCs.

The CDR3 covers 13 residues. The V gene end was trimmed by 4 bases and the J gene end by 13 bases; junction bases not matched to a gene: 13. CDR1 and CDR2 (germline): SGHDT, YYEEEE. Original analysis: Nucleated cell number was recorded as an estimate derived from reference gene primer amplification. Repertoires were generated with immunoSEQ multiplex PCR, while TCRdb's copy carries only in-frame clones and drops some. The V and J calls and clone size were taken over from that table, and D and trimming were inferred from the DNA. The sample gives some 150,000 clones, approximately 81% of which show up once; 1.1% is in the top ten.

This chain uses TRBV5-6 with TRBJ1-1; 7 bases map to TRBD1. The clonotype originates from a man aged 40-49 years with acute or convalescent COVID-19. Specimen: peripheral blood. CDR3 loop: CASSQGDIPWGFF. The CDR3 region has the DNA TGTGCCAGCAGCCAGGGGGACATCCCTTGGGGTTTCTTT. The full variable domain, rest sourced from reference TRBV5-6 and TRBJ1-1, is DAGVTQSPTHLIKTRGQQVTLRCSPKSGHDTVSWYQQALGQGPQFIFQYYEEEERQRGNFPDRFSGHQFPNYSSELNVNALLLGDSALYLCASSQGDIPWGFFGQGTRLTVV.